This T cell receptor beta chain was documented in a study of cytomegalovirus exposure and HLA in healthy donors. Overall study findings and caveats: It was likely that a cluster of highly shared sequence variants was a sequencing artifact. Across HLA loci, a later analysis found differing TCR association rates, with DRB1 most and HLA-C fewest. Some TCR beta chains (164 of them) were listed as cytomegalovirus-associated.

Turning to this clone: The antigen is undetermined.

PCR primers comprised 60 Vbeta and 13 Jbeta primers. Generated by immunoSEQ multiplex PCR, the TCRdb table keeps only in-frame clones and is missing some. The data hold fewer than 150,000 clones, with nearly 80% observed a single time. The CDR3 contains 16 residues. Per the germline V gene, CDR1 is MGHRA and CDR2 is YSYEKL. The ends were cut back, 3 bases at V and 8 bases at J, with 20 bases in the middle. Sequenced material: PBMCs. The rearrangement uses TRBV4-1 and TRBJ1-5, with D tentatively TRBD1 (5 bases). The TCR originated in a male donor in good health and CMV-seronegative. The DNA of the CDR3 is TGCGCCAGCAGCCAGCCTCGGGAGGGGAGGCAAAAGCCCCAGCATTTT. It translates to CASSQPREGRQKPQHF.